The subject of this entry is one T cell receptor (beta chain). Its antigen is not identified. These data belong to a study of cytomegalovirus exposure and HLA in healthy donors. General study results and limits: CMV serostatus stood as the only immune exposure information on hand. The study dropped some indistinguishable V segments, TRBV6-2 and TRBV6-3 among them. The study flagged 150 to 200 TCR beta chains as cytomegalovirus-associated.

Germline assignment: CDR1 MNHEY and CDR2 SVGAGI. Trimming took off 5 bases at V and 9 bases at J, with 14 bases between the two ends. The CDR3 loop spans 13 amino acids. The donors (healthy individuals) were bone marrow donors. Primers for the PCR totalled 60 Vbeta and 13 Jbeta. Measured with immunoSEQ multiplex PCR; TCRdb has only the in-frame clones, and not every one. The sample holds 120,000 or so clones, over 70% seen once. Sequencing was performed on PBMCs. This chain connects TRBV6-5 to TRBJ1-5; tentative D call: TRBD1 (5 bases). The clonotype comes from a young woman in good health and CMV-seronegative. This CDR3 is CASSAGPNGPQHF. The CDR3 bases are TGTGCCAGCAGTGCAGGGCCTAATGGGCCCCAGCATTTT.